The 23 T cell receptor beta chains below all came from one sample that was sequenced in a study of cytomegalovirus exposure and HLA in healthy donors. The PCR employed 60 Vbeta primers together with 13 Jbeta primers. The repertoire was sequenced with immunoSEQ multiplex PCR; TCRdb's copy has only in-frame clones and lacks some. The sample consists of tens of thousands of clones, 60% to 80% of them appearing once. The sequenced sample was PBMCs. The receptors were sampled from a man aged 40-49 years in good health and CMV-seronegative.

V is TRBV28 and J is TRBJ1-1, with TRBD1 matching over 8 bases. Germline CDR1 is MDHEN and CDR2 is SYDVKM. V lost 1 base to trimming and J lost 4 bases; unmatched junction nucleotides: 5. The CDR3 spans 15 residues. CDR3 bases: TGTGCCAGCAGTTTATCTGGGACAGGAGGCACTGAAGCTTTCTTT. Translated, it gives CASSLSGTGGTEAFF.

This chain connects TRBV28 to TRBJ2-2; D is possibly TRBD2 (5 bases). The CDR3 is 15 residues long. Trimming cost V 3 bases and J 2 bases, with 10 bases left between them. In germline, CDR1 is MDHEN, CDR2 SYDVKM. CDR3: CASSLRASNTGELFF. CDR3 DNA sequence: TGTGCCAGCAGTTTGAGGGCTTCCAACACCGGGGAGCTGTTTTTT. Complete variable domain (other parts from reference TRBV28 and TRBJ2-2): DVKVTQSSRYLVKRTGEKVFLECVQDMDHENMFWYRQDPGLGLRLIYFSYDVKMKEKGDIPEGYSVSREKKERFSLILESASTNQTSMYLCASSLRASNTGELFFGEGSRLTVL.

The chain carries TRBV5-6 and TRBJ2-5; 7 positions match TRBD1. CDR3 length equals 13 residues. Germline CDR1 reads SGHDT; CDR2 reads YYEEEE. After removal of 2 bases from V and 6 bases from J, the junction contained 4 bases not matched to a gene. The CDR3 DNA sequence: TGTGCCAGCAGCTTTGACAGGGACAAGACCCAGTACTTC. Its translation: CASSFDRDKTQYF. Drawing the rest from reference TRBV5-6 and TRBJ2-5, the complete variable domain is DAGVTQSPTHLIKTRGQQVTLRCSPKSGHDTVSWYQQALGQGPQFIFQYYEEEERQRGNFPDRFSGHQFPNYSSELNVNALLLGDSALYLCASSFDRDKTQYFGPGTRLLVL.

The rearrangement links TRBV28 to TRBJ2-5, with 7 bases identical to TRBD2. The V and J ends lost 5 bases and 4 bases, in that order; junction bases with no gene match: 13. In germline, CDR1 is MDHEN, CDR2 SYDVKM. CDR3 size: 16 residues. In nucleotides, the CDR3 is TGTGCCAGCAGTACCTCGGACTGGGGGGGTGGAGAGACCCAGTACTTC. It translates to CASSTSDWGGGETQYF.

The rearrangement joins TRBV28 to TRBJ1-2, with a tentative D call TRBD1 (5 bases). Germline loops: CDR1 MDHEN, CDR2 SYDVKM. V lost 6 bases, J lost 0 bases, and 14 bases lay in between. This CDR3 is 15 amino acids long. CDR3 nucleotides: TGTGCCAGCAGCCCCGGGAGGGGAGCTAACTATGGCTACACCTTC. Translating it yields CASSPGRGANYGYTF.

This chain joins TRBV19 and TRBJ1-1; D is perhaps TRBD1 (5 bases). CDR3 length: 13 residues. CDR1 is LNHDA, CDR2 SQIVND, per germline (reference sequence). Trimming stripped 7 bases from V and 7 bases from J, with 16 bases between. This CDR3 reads CASNPGTLFEAFF. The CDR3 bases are TGTGCCAGTAACCCCGGGACTCTTTTTGAAGCTTTCTTT.

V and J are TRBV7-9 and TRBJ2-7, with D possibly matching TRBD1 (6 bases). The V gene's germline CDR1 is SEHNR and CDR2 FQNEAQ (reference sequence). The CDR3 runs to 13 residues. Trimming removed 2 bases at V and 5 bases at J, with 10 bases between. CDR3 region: CASSLMGAHEQYF. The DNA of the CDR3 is TGTGCCAGCAGCTTAATGGGGGCCCACGAGCAGTACTTC.

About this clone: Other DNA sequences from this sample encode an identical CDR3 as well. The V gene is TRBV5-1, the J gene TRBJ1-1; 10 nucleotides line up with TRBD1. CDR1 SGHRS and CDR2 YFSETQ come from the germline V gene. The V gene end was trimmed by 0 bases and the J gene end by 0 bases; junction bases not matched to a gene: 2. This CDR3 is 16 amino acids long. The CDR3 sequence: CASSLEGTGVNTEAFF. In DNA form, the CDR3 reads TGCGCCAGCAGCTTGGAAGGGACAGGGGTGAACACTGAAGCTTTCTTT.

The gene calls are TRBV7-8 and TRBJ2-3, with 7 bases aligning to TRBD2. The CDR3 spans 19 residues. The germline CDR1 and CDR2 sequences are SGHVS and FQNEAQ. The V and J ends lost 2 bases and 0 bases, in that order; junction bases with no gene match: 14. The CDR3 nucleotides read TGTGCCAGCAGCTTACCCGCCTCCAGACTAGCCCACAGCACAGATACGCAGTATTTT. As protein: CASSLPASRLAHSTDTQYF.

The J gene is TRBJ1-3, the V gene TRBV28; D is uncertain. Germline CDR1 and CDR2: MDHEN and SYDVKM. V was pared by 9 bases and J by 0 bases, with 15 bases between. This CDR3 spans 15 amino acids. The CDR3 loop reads CASSRGASSGNTIYF. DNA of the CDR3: TGTGCCAGTTCGCGGGGAGCATCCTCTGGAAACACCATATATTTT. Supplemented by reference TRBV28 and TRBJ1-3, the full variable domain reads DVKVTQSSRYLVKRTGEKVFLECVQDMDHENMFWYRQDPGLGLRLIYFSYDVKMKEKGDIPEGYSVSREKKERFSLILESASTNQTSMYLCASSRGASSGNTIYFGEGSWLTVV.

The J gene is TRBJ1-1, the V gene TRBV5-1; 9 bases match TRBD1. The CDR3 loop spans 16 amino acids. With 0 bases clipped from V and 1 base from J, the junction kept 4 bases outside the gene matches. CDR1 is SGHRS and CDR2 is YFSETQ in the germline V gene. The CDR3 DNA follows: TGCGCCAGCAGCTTGGAACAGGGGGCCACGAACACTGAAGCTTTCTTT. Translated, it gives CASSLEQGATNTEAFF.

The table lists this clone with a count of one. The CDR3 spells CASSPGTGATNEKLFF. CDR3 coding DNA: TGTGCCAGCTCACCCGGGACAGGAGCAACTAATGAAAAACTGTTTTTT. The rearrangement joins TRBV18 to TRBJ1-4, with 8 bases identical to TRBD1. Trimming took 3 bases from V and 0 from J; bases not matched to a gene: 3. This CDR3 contains 16 residues. Germline-derived CDR1 and CDR2 are KGHSH and LQKENI.

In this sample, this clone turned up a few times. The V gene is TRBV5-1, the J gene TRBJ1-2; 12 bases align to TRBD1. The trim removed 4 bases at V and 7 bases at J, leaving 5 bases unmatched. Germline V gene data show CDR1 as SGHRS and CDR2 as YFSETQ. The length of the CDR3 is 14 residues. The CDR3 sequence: CASSRGQGASGYTF. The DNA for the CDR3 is TGCGCCAGCAGCCGGGGACAGGGGGCGAGTGGCTACACCTTC.

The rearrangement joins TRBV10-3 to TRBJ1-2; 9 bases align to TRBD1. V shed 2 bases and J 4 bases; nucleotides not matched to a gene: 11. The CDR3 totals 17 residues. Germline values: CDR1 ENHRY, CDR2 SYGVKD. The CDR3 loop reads CAISETGQGRQLYGYTF. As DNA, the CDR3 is TGTGCCATCAGTGAGACGGGACAGGGACGGCAGCTCTATGGCTACACCTTC.

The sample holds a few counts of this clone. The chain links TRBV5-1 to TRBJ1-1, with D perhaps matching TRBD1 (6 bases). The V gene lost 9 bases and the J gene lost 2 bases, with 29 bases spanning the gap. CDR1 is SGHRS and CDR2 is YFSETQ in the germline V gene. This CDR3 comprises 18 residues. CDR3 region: CAISLPHRGDYLNTEAFF. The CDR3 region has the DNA TGCGCCATCAGTTTGCCCCATAGGGGGGACTACCTAAACACTGAAGCTTTCTTT.

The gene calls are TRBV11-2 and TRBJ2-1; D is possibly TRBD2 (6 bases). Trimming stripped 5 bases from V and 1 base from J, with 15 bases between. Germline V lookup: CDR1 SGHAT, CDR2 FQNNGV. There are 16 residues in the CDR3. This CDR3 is CASSKRRADSYNEQFF. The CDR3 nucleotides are TGTGCCAGCAGCAAACGGAGGGCCGATTCCTACAATGAGCAGTTCTTC. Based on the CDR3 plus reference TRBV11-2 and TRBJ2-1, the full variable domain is EAGVAQSPRYKIIEKRQSVAFWCNPISGHATLYWYQQILGQGPKLLIQFQNNGVVDDSQLPKDRFSAERLKGVDSTLKIQPAKLEDSAVYLCASSKRRADSYNEQFFGPGTRLTVL.

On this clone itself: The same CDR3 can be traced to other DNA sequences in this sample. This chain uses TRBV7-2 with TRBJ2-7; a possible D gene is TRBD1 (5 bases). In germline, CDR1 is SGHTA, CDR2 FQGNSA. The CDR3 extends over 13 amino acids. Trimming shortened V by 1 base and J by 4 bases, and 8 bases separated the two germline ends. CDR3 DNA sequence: TGTGCCAGCAGCTTAGACGACAGTTACGAGCAGTACTTC. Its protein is CASSLDDSYEQYF.

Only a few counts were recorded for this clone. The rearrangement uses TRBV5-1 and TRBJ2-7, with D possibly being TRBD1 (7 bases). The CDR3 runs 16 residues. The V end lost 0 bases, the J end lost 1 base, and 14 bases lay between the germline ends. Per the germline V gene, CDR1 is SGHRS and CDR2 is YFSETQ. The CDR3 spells CASSLDQGGGSYEQYF. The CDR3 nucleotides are TGCGCCAGCAGCTTGGATCAGGGGGGAGGTTCCTACGAGCAGTACTTC.

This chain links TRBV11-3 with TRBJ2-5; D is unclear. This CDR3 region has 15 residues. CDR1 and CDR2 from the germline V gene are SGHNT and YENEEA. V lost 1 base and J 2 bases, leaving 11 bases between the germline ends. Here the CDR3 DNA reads TGTGCCAGCAGCTTAGGTGGGCCAAATCAAGAGACCCAGTACTTC. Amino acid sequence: CASSLGGPNQETQYF.

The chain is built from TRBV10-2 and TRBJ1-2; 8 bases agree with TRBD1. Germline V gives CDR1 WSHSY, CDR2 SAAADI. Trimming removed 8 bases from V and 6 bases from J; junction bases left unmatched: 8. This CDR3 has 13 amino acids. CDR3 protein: CASALRTGNGYTF. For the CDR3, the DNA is TGCGCCAGCGCCTTACGGACAGGGAATGGCTACACCTTC.

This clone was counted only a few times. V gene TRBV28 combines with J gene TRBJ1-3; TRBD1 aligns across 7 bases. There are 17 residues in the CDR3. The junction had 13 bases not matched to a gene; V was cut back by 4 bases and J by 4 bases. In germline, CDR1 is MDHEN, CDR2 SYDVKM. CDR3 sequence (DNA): TGTGCCAGCAGTTCCGCGACAGGGCGAGAGGAAGGAAACACCATATATTTT. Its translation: CASSSATGREEGNTIYF.

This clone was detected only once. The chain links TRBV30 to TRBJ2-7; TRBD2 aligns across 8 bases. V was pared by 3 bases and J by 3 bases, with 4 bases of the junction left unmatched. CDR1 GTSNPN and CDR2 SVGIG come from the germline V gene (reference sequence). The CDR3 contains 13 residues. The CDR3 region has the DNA TGTGCCTGGAGAGCCGGGACTAGCTACGAGCAGTACTTC. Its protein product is CAWRAGTSYEQYF.

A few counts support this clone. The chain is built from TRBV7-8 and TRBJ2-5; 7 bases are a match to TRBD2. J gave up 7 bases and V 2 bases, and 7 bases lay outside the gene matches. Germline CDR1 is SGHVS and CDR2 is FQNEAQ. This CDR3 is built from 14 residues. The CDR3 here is CASSLSGEPLTQYF. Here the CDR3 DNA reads TGTGCCAGCAGCTTAAGCGGGGAACCCTTGACCCAGTACTTC.